This T cell receptor beta chain was sequenced during a study of T cells in pancreatic ductal adenocarcinoma. Study findings and constraints: Compared with tumor, blood showed more total productive templates and around 8-fold more clonotypes. Blood clonality (roughly 0.075) did not differ significantly from tumor (roughly 0.11). Enrichment of CD45RO+ effector over naive T cells in tumors may bias clonality. Results skew toward the minority of patients with early-stage disease.

No neoadjuvant therapy was given to the selected pancreatic ductal adenocarcinoma patients before their surgery. This clone was counted a single time. The antigen is unknown. TCRdb's table, derived via immunoSEQ multiplex PCR, lists solely in-frame clones and lacks some. The sample records about 11,000 clones, around 86% being singletons. Germline-derived CDR1 and CDR2 are SGHKS and YYEKEE (reference sequence). The CDR3 runs to 15 residues. V was cut by 4 bases and J by 5 bases, with 18 bases left in between. This sequence originates from a human donor with pancreatic ductal adenocarcinoma. Sequenced sample: PBMCs. The V and J genes are TRBV5-5 and TRBJ1-1; D is perhaps TRBD1 (6 bases). The CDR3 nucleotides read TGTGCCAGCAGCCCAGGTACACAGGGATGGACTGAAGCTTTCTTT. Amino acids: CASSPGTQGWTEAFF.